This TCR beta chain originates from a study of blood T cell repertoires in COVID-19. This clone was seen once. Researchers sorted participants into cohorts using their self-reported clinical history. Two negative PCRs, clearance, or symptom resolution were required of recovered Cohort 3 donors. With 3 bases removed from V and 2 bases from J, the gap between germline ends came to 5 bases. The V gene's germline CDR1 is MNHEY and CDR2 SMNVEV (reference sequence). This CDR3 contains 13 residues. TCRdb keeps only in-frame clones here, not all; method: immunoSEQ multiplex PCR. The repertoire consists of approximately 300,000 clones, with 92% occurring once and the leading ten covering roughly 18%.

Sequenced sample: PBMCs or T cells enriched from blood (not recorded which). This clonotype originated in a woman aged 30 to 39 who had recovered from COVID-19. The rearrangement links TRBV27 to TRBJ1-5; D is unresolved. The CDR3 sequence is CASSFRGNQPQHF. DNA of the CDR3: TGTGCCAGCAGTTTTCGAGGCAATCAGCCCCAGCATTTT.